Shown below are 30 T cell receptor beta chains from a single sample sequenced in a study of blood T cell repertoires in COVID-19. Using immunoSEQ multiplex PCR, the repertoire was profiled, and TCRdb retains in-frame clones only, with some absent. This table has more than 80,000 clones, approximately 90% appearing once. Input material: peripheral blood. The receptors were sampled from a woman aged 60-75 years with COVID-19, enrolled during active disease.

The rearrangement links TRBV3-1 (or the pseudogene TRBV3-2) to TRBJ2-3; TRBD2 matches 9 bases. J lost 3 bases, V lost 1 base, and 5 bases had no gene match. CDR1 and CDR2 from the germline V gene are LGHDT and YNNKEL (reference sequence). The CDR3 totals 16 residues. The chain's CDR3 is CASSQGSGGRTDTQYF. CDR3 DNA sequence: TGTGCCAGCAGCCAAGGGAGCGGGGGGAGGACAGATACGCAGTATTTT.

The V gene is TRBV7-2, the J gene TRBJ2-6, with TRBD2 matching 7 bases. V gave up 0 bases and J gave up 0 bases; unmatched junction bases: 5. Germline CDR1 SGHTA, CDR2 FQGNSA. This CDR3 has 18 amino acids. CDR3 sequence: CASSLALSGDSGANVLTF. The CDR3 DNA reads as TGTGCCAGCAGCTTAGCCCTGAGCGGGGACTCTGGGGCCAACGTCCTGACTTTC.

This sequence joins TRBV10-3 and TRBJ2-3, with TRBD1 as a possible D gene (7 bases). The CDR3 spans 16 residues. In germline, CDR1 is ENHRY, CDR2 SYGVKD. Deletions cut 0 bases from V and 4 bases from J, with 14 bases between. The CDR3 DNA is TGTGCCATCAGTGAGTCCCAAGGGGGCGGGGCAGATACGCAGTATTTT. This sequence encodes CAISESQGGGADTQYF.

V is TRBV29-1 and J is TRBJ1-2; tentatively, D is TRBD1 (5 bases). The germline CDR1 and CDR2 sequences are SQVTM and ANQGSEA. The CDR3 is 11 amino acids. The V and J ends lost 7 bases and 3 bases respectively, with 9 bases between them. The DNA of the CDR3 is TGCAGCGCCCGGGACTACTATGGCTACACCTTC. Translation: CSARDYYGYTF.

Here the CDR3 reads CASSWTGQGGNGYTF. For the CDR3, the DNA is TGCGCCAGCAGCTGGACCGGACAGGGAGGAAATGGCTACACCTTC. The chain combines TRBV5-1 with TRBJ1-2; 8 bases fit TRBD1. CDR1 is SGHRS and CDR2 is YFSETQ in the germline V gene. V trimming: 3 bases; J trimming: 6 bases; junction bases outside the gene matches: 10. The CDR3 contains 15 residues. The full variable domain, in which reference TRBV5-1 and TRBJ1-2 provide the parts outside the CDR3, is KAGVTQTPRYLIKTRGQQVTLSCSPISGHRSVSWYQQTPGQGLQFLFEYFSETQRNKGNFPGRFSGRQFSNSRSEMNVSTLELGDSALYLCASSWTGQGGNGYTFGSGTRLTVV.

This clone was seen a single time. The CDR3 loop reads CASSTNRVSGNTIYF. Here the CDR3 DNA reads TGTGCCAGCTCAACAAACAGGGTGTCTGGAAACACCATATATTTT. The chain joins TRBV18 to TRBJ1-3; D may be TRBD1 (6 bases). Germline assignment: CDR1 KGHSH and CDR2 LQKENI. V lost 5 bases to trimming and J lost 1 base, with 12 bases between them. The CDR3 sequence is 15 residues long.

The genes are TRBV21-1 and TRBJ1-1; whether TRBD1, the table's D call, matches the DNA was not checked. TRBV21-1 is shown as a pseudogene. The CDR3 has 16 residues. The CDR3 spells CASSGEVGQANTEAFF. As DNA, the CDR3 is TGTGCCAGCAGCGGAGAGGTAGGACAGGCGAACACTGAAGCTTTCTTT.

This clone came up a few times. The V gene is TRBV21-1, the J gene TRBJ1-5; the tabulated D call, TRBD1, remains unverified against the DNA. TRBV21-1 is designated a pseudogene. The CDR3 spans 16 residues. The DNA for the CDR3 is TGTGCCAGCAGCAAAGCGCTTAGGCAGGGTCATCAGCCCCAGCATTTT. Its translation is CASSKALRQGHQPQHF.

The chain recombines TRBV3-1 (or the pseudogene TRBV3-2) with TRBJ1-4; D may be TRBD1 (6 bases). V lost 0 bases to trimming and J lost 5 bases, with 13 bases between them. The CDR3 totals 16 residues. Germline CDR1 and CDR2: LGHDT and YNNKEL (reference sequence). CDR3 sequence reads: CASSQEWAGENEKLFF. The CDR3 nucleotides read TGTGCCAGCAGCCAAGAGTGGGCAGGGGAAAATGAAAAACTGTTTTTT.

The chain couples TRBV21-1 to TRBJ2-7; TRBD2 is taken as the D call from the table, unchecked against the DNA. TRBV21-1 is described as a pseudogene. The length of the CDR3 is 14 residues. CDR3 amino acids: CASSKPHSSYEQYF. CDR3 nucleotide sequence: TGTGCCAGCAGCAAACCCCATAGCTCCTACGAGCAGTACTTC.

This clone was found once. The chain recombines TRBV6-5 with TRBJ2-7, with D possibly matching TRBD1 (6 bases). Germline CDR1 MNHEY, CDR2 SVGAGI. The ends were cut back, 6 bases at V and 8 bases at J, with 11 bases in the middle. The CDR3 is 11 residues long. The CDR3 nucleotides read TGTGCCAGCAGGGGGGCCCGTAAGCAGTACTTC. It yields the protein CASRGARKQYF.

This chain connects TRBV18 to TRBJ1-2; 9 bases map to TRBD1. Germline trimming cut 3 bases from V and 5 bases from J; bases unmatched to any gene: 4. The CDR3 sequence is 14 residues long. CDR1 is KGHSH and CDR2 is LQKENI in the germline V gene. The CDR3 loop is CASSPGDRAYGYTF. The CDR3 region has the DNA TGTGCCAGCTCACCGGGGGACAGGGCTTATGGCTACACCTTC.

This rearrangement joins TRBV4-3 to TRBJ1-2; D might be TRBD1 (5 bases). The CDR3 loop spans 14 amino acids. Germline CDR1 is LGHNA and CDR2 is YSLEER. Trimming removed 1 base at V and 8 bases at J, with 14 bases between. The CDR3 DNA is TGCGCCAGCAGCCAAGTCTTCAGGGCGCAAGGCTACACCTTC. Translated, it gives CASSQVFRAQGYTF.

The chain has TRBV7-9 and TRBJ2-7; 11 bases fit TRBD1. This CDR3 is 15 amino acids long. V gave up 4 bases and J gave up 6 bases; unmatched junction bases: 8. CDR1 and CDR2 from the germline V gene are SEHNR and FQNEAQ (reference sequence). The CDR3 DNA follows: TGTGCCAGCAGCTCGAGGACAGGGGGCCTTTTCGAGCAGTACTTC. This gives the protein CASSSRTGGLFEQYF.

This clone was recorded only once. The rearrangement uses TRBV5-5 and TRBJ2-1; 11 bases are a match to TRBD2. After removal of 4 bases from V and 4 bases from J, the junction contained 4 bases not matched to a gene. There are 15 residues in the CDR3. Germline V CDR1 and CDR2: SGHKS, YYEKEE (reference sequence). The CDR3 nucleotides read TGTGCCAGCAGCCCCACTAGCGGGGGTTACAATGAGCAGTTCTTC. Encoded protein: CASSPTSGGYNEQFF.

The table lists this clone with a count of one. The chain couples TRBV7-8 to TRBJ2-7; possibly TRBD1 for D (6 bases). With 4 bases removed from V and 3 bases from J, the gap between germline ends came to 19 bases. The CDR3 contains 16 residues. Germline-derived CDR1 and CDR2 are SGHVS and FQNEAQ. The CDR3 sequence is CASSSLGQRPLYEQYF. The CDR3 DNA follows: TGTGCCAGCAGCTCCCTTGGACAGAGGCCCCTCTACGAGCAGTACTTC.

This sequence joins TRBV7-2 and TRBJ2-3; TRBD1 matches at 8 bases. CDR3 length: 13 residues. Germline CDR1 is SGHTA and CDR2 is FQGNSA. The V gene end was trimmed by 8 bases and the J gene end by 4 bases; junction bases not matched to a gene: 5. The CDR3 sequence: CASVLTGADTQYF. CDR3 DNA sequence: TGTGCCAGCGTGTTGACAGGGGCAGATACGCAGTATTTT.

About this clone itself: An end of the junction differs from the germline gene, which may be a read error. The CDR3, as DNA: TGTGCCACCAGTCCCGGGACAAGTTTTAGTCCCCAGCATTTT. It yields the protein CATSPGTSFSPQHF. V usage is TRBV2 and J usage is TRBJ1-5; a possible D gene is TRBD1 (6 bases). CDR3 length: 14 residues. Germline CDR1 is SNHLY and CDR2 is FYNNEI.

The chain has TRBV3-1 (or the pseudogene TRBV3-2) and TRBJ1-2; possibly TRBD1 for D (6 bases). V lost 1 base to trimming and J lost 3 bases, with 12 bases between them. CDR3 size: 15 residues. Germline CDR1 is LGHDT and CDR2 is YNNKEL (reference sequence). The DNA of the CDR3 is TGTGCCAGCAGCCAAGGCGGACAGTTTCACTATGGCTACACCTTC. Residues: CASSQGGQFHYGYTF.

CDR3 region: CATSRPKYRATNTGELFF. In DNA, the CDR3 is TGTGCCACCAGCAGACCCAAATACAGGGCGACAAACACCGGGGAGCTGTTTTTT. This chain links TRBV15 with TRBJ2-2; maybe TRBD1 (6 bases). CDR1 and CDR2 from the germline V gene are LNHNV and YYDKDF (reference sequence). The CDR3 covers 18 residues. Between the trimmed V and J ends, which lost 2 bases and 2 bases, there was a span of 18 bases. The variable domain in full, completed from reference TRBV15 and TRBJ2-2, reads DAMVIQNPRYQVTQFGKPVTLSCSQTLNHNVMYWYQQKSSQAPKLLFHYYDKDFNNEADTPDNFQSRRPNTSFCFLDIRSPGLGDTAMYLCATSRPKYRATNTGELFFGEGSRLTVL.

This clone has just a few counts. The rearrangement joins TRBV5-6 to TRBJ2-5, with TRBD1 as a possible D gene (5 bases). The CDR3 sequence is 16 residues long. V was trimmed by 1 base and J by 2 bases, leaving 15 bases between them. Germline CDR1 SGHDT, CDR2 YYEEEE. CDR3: CASSLPSGPEQETQYF. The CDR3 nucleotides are TGTGCCAGCAGCTTGCCCTCAGGGCCCGAACAAGAGACCCAGTACTTC.

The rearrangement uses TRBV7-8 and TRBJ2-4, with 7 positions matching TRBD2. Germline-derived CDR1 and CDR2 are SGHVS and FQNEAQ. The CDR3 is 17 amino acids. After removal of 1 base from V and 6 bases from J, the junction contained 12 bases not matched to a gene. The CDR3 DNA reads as TGTGCCAGCAGCTTAGTTAGGTGGGGAGGGTATGGAAACATTCAGTACTTC. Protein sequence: CASSLVRWGGYGNIQYF. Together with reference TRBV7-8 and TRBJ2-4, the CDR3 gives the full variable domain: GAGVSQSPRYKVAKRGQDVALRCDPISGHVSLFWYQQALGQGPEFLTYFQNEAQLDKSGLPSDRFFAERPEGSVSTLKIQRTQQEDSAVYLCASSLVRWGGYGNIQYFGAGTRLSVL.

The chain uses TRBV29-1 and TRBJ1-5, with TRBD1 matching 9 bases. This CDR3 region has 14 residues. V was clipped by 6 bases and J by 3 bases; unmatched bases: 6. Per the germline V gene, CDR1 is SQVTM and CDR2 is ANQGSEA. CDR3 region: CSVAGQGNNQPQHF. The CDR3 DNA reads TGCAGCGTAGCAGGACAGGGGAACAATCAGCCCCAGCATTTT. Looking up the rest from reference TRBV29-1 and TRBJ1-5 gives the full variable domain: SAVISQKPSRDICQRGTSLTIQCQVDSQVTMMFWYRQQPGQSLTLIATANQGSEATYESGFVIDKFPISRPNLTFSTLTVSNMSPEDSSIYLCSVAGQGNNQPQHFGDGTRLSIL.

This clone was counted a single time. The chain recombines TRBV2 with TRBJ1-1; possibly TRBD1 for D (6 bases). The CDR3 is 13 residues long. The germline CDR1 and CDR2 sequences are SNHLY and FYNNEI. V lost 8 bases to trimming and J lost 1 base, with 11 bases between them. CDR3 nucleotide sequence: TGTGCCAGCCGGCGGGGGCCGAACACTGAAGCTTTCTTT. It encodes CASRRGPNTEAFF.

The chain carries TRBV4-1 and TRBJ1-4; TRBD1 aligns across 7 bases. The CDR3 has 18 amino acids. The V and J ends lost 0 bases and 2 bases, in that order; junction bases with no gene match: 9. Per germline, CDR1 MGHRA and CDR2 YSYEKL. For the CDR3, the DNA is TGCGCCAGCAGCCAAGATCGTCCCAGGGGGGTCACTAATGAAAAACTGTTTTTT. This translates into CASSQDRPRGVTNEKLFF.

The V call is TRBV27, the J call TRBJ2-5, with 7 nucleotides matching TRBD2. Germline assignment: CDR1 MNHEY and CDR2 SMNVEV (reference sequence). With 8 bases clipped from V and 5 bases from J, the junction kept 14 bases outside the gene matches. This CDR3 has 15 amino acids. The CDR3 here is CASALVAGPGETQYF. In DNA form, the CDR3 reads TGTGCCAGCGCCCTGGTAGCGGGTCCCGGTGAGACCCAGTACTTC.

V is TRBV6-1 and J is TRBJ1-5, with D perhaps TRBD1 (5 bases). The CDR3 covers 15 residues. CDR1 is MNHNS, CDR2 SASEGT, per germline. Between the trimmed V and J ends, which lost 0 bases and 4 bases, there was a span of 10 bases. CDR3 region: CASSEAGGTNQPQHF. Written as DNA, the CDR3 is TGTGCCAGCAGTGAAGCCGGGGGTACAAATCAGCCCCAGCATTTT.

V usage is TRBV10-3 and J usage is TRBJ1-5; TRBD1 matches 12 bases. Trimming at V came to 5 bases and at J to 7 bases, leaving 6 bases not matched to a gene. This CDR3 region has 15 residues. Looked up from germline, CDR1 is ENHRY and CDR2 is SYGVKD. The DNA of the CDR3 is TGTGCCATCAGTCCGGGACAGGGGGCCGGGCAGCCCCAGCATTTT. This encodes CAISPGQGAGQPQHF.

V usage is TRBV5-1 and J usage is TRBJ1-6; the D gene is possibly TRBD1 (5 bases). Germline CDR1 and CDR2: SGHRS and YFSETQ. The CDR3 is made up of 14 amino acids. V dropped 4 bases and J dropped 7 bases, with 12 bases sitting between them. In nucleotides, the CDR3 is TGCGCCAGCAGCACCAACAGGCCGAATTCACCCCTCCACTTT. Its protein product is CASSTNRPNSPLHF. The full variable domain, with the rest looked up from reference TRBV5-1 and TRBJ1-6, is KAGVTQTPRYLIKTRGQQVTLSCSPISGHRSVSWYQQTPGQGLQFLFEYFSETQRNKGNFPGRFSGRQFSNSRSEMNVSTLELGDSALYLCASSTNRPNSPLHFGNGTRLTVT.

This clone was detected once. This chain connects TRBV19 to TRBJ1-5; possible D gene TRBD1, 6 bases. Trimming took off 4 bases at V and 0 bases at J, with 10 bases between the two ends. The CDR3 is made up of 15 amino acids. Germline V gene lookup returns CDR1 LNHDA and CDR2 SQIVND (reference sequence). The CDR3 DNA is TGTGCCAGTAGTAGACAGGAATATAGCAATCAGCCCCAGCATTTT. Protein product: CASSRQEYSNQPQHF.